This T cell receptor beta chain was retrieved from a study of blood T cells in healthy people across ages. Overall study findings and caveats: Diversity estimates drawn from one million T cells were deemed underestimates. There was a strong correlation between TCR beta diversity and naive T cell percentage.

Every sample yielded at least 6.5 million isolated PBMCs. Total RNA, at least 5 micrograms per sample, was extracted from PBMCs. With a J-beta primer mix and a sample-barcoded 5' primer, a second PCR ran about 7 to 11 cycles. Using its own MiXCR run on the 5' RACE reads, TCRdb lists one record per CDR3 protein. The repertoire holds around 1,600,000 distinct CDR3 sequences, with approximately 43% as singletons. This clonotype was detected once. Antigen unknown. The length of the CDR3 is 13 residues. With V trimmed by 2 bases and J by 5 bases, 4 bases remained unmatched. Germline CDR1 DFQATT, CDR2 SNEGSKA (reference sequence).

The TCR comes from a woman aged 18-35 years in good health. This rearrangement joins TRBV20-1 to TRBJ2-5; 8 bases are shared with TRBD2. Input material: blood. The CDR3 DNA is TGCAGTGCTAGACGACTAGCGATTGAGACCCAGTACTTC. This translates into CSARRLAIETQYF.